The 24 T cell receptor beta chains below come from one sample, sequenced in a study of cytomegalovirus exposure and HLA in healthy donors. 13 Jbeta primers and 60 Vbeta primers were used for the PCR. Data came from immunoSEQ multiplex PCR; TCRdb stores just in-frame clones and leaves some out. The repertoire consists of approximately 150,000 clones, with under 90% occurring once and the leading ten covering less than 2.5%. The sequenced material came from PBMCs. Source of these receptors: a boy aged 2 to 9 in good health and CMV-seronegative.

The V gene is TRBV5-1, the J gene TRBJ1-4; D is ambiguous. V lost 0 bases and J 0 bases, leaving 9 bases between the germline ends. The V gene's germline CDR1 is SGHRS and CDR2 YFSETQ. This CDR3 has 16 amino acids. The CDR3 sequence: CASSLGGSATNEKLFF. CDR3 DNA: TGCGCCAGCAGCTTGGGTGGGAGTGCAACTAATGAAAAACTGTTTTTT.

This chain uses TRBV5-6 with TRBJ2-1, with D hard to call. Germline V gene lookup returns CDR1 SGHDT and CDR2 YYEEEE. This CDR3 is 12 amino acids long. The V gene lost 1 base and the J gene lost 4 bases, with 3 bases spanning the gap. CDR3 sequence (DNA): TGTGCCAGCAGCTTGTATTACAATGAGCAGTTCTTC. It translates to CASSLYYNEQFF.

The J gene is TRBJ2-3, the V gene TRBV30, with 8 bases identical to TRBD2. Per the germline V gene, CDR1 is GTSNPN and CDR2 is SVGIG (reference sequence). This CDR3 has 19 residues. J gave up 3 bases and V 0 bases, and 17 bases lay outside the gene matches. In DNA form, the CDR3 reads TGTGCCTGGAGTGTACTAAAGGTCCGGGTAGCGGGGCCGACAGATACGCAGTATTTT. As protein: CAWSVLKVRVAGPTDTQYF.

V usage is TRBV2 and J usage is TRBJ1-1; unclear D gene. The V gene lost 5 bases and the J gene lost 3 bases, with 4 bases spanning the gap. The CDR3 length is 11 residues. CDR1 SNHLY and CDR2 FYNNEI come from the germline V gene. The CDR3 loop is CASSLYTEAFF. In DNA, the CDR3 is TGTGCCAGCAGTCTTTACACTGAAGCTTTCTTT.

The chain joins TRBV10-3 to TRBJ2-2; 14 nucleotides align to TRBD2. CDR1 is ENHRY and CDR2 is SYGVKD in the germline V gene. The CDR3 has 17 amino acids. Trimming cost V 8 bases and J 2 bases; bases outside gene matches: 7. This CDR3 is CAIRMTSGGANTGELFF. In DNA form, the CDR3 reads TGTGCCATCCGGATGACTAGCGGGGGGGCAAACACCGGGGAGCTGTTTTTT.

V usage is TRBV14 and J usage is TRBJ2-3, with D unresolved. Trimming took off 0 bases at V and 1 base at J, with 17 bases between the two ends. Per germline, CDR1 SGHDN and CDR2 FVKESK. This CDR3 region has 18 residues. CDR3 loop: CASSQDVLPLRGTDTQYF. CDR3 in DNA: TGTGCCAGCAGCCAAGACGTCCTTCCCCTCCGCGGCACAGATACGCAGTATTTT.

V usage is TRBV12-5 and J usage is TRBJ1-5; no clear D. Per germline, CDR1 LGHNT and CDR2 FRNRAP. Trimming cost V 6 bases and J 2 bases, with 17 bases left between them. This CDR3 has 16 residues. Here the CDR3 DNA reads TGTGCTAGTGGGGCGTCCGCGGGGTATGGCAATCAGCCCCAGCATTTT. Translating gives CASGASAGYGNQPQHF.

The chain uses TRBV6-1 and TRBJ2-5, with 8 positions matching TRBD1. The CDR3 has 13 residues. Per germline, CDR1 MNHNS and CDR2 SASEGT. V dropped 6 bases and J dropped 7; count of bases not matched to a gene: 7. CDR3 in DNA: TGTGCCAGCAGGGACAGGGCAGTTGTGACCCAGTACTTC. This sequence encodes CASRDRAVVTQYF.

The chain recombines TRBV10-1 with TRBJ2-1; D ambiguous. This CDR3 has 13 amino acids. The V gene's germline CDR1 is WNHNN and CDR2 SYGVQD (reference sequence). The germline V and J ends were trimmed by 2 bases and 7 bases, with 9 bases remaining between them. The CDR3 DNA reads TGCGCCAGCAGTGAGCACAGTTGGAATGAGCAGTTCTTC. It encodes CASSEHSWNEQFF.

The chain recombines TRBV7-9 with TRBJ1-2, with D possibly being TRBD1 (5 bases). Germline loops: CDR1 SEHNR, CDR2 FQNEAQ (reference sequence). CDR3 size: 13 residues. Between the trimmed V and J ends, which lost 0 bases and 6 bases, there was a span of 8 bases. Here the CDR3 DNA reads TGTGCCAGCAGCTTAGCGTCGGGGGATGGCTACACCTTC. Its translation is CASSLASGDGYTF.

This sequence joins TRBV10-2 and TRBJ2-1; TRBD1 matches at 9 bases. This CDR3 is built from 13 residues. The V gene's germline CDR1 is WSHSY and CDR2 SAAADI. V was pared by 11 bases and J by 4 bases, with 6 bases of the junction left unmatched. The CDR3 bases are TGCGCCTGTACCGGGACAGGGTACAATGAGCAGTTCTTC. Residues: CACTGTGYNEQFF.

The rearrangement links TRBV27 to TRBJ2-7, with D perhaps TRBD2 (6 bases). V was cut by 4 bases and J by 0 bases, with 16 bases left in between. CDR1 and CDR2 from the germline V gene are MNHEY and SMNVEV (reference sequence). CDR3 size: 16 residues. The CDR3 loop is CASSWGDQVTSYEQYF. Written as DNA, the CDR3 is TGTGCCAGCAGTTGGGGGGACCAGGTGACCTCCTACGAGCAGTACTTC.

The CDR3 region has the DNA TGTGCCAGCAGCTTAGACGGGGTTCTTGACGAGCAGTACTTC. It translates to CASSLDGVLDEQYF. This rearrangement joins TRBV7-2 to TRBJ2-7, with D possibly being TRBD2 (5 bases). CDR3 length: 14 amino acids. The V and J ends lost 1 base and 5 bases respectively, with 12 bases between them. CDR1 and CDR2 from the germline V gene are SGHTA and FQGNSA.

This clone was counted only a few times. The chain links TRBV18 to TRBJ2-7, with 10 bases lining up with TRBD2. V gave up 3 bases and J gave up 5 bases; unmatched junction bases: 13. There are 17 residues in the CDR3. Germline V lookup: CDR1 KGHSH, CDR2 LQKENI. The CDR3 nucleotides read TGTGCCAGCTCACCTGGGCACCCAGCGGGAGGGCGACACGAGCAGTACTTC. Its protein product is CASSPGHPAGGRHEQYF.

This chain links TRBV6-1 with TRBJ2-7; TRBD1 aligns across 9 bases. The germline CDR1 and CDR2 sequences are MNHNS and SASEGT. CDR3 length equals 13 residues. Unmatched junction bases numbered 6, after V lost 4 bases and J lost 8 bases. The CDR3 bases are TGTGCCAGCAGTGCCCGGGACAGGGTCCAGCAGTACTTC. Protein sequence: CASSARDRVQQYF.

The CDR3 nucleotides are TGTGCCAGCAGCCGAGCGTCCTCCATCTTATACACAGATACGCAGTATTTT. This sequence encodes CASSRASSILYTDTQYF. The chain recombines TRBV11-2 with TRBJ2-3, with D unclear. The CDR3 totals 17 residues. Trimming shortened V by 5 bases and J by 2 bases, and 20 bases separated the two germline ends. In germline, CDR1 is SGHAT, CDR2 FQNNGV.

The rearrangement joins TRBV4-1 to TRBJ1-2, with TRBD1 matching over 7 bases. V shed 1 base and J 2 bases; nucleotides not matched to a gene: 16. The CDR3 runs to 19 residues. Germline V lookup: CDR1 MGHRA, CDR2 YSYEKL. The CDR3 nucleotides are TGCGCCAGCAGCCAAGTACTCATAGGGACAGATTATACGAACTATGGCTACACCTTC. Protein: CASSQVLIGTDYTNYGYTF.

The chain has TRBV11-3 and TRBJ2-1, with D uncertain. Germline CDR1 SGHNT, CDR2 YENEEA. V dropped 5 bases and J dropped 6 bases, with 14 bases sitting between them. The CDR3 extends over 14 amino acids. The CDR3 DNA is TGTGCCAGCAGCGCCAAACAGAGCCCCAATGAGCAGTTCTTC. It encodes CASSAKQSPNEQFF.

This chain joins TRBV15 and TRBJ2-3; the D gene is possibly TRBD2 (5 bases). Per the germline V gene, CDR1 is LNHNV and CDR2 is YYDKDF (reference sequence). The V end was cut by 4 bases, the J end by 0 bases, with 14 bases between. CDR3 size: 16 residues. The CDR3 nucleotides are TGTGCCACCAGCACTACAATTAGCGCGAGCACAGATACGCAGTATTTT. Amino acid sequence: CATSTTISASTDTQYF.

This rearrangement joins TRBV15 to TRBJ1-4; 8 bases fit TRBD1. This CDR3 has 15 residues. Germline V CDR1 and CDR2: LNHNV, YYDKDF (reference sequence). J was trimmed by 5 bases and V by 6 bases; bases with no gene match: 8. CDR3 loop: CATRFARDRNEKLFF. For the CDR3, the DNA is TGTGCCACCAGGTTTGCGCGGGACAGGAATGAAAAACTGTTTTTT.

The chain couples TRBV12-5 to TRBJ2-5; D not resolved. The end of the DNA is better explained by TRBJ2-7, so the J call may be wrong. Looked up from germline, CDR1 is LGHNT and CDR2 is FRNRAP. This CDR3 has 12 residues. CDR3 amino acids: CASGLVSYEQYF. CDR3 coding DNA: TGTGCTAGTGGTTTGGTCTCCTACGAGCAGTACTTC.

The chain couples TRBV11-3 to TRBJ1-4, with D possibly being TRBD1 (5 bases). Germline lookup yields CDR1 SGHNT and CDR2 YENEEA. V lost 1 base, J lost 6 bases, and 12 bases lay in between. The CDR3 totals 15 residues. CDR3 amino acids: CASSLGQGDHEKLFF. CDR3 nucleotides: TGTGCCAGCAGCTTAGGCCAGGGTGACCATGAAAAACTGTTTTTT.

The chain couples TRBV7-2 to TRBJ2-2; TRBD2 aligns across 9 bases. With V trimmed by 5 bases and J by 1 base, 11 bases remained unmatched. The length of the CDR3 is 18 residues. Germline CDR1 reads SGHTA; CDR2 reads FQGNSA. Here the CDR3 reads CASSRTLSGGLNTGELFF. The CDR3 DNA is TGTGCCAGCAGCCGAACCCTTAGCGGGGGTCTGAACACCGGGGAGCTGTTTTTT. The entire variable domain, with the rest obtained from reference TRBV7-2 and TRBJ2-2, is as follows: GAGVSQSPSNKVTEKGKDVELRCDPISGHTALYWYRQSLGQGLEFLIYFQGNSAPDKSGLPSDRFSAERTGGSVSTLTIQRTQQEDSAVYLCASSRTLSGGLNTGELFFGEGSRLTVL.

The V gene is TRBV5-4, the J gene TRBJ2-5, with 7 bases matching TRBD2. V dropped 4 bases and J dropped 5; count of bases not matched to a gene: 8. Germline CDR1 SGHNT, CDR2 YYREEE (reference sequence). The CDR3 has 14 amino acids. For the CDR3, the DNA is TGTGCCAGCAGCCCGACCGGGACTATCGAGACCCAGTACTTC. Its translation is CASSPTGTIETQYF. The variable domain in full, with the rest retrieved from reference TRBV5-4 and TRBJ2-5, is ETGVTQSPTHLIKTRGQQVTLRCSSQSGHNTVSWYQQALGQGPQFIFQYYREEENGRGNFPPRFSGLQFPNYSSELNVNALELDDSALYLCASSPTGTIETQYFGPGTRLLVL.